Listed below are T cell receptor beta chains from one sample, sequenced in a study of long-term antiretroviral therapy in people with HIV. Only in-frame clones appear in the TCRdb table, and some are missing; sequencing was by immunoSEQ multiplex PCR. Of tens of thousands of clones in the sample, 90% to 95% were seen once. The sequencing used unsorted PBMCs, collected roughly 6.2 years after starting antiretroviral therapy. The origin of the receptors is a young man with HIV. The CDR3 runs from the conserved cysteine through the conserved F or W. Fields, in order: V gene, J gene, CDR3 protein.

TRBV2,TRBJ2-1,CASTIRGKVYNEQFF
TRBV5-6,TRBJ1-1,CASSSTVNTEAFF
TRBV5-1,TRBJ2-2,CASSLVADTGELFF
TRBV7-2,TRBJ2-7,CASSLVTGGQYF
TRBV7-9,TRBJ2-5,CASSHPRLAGAWKQETQYF
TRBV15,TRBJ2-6,CATSVRDRASGANVLTF
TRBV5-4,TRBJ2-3,CASSLVGDTQYF
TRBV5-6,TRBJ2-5,CASSLVSGLQETQYF
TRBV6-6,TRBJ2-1,CASSRSGGALNEQFF
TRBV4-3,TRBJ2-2,CASSQWTGADTGELFF
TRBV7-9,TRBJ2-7,CASSSPGGEQYF
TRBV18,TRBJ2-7,CASSPRSGSSYEQYF
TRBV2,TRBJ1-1,CASSRQIEAFF
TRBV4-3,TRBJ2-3,CASSFGTSVTDTQYF
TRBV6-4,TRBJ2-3,CASSDDRGGADTQYF
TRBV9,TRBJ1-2,CASSRTGNYGYTF
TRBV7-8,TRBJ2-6,CASSLGRASSGANVLTF
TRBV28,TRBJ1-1,CASSFPFRSDRNTEAFF
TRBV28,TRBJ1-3,CASSLSLSGTDRNTIYF
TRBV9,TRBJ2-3,CASSAGDASTDTQYF
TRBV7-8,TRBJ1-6,CASSLRAQGGSPLHF
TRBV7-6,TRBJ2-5,CASSAIGGRLRETQYF
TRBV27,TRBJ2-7,CASIRTGGYEQYF
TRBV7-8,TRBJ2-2,CASSQRDRDTGELFF
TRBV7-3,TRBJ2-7,CASSLTGGDYEQYF
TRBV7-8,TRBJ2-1,CASSLGRAGGFSSYNEQFF
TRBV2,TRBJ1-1,CASRPGNTEAFF
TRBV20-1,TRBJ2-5,CSASGETQYF
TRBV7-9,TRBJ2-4,CASSLGAGTAKNIQYF
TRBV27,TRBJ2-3,CASSSPSGGLMTDTQYF
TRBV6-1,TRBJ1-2,CASSETPLTGSGYTF
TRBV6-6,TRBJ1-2,CASSPEGYGYTF
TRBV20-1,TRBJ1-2,CSAHNYGYTF
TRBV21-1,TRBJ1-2,CASSKGQKGLGTSNYGYTF
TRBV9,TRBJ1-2,CASTSTGLGGYTF
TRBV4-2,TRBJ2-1,CASSQGGTGIGKAHNEQFF
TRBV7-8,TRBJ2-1,CASSLGGLNEQFF
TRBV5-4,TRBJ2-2,CASSSGGSGGNTGELFF
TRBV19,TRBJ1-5,CASSIMVAGNQPQHF
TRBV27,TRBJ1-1,CASSSWTEAFF
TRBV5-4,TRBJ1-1,CASSFVGDMNTEAFF
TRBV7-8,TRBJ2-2,CASSLASDPNTGELFF